Listed below are T cell receptor beta chains from one sample, sequenced in a study of T cells in Graves' hyperthyroidism and ophthalmopathy. TCRdb re-called the multiplex PCR reads through MiXCR, storing one row per CDR3 protein. This sample has fewer than 700,000 distinct CDR3 sequences, with about a sixth found just once. The sequencing sample was made of blood. These receptor sequences come from a woman aged 18-30 years with Graves' ophthalmopathy. Each CDR3 is given with its conserved first and last residue. Each record gives: V gene, clone size, D gene, J gene, CDR3 DNA, CDR3 protein. The D gene is left open where the match is weak. Part of the rows lack a size; the others show once, few, many or a class for expanded clones.

v_gene: TRBV4-2; abundance: -; d_gene: -; j_gene: TRBJ2-7; CDR3nt: TGTGCCAGCAGCCAAGCGGGGACAAGGACTTCGGGCTACGAGCAGTACTTC; CDR3aa: CASSQAGTRTSGYEQYF
v_gene: TRBV6-2/TRBV6-3; abundance: few; d_gene: -; j_gene: TRBJ2-5; CDR3nt: TGTGCCAGCAGTTACTTCGGTCGTCGGACGACTAGTGGGGAGACCCAGTACTTC; CDR3aa: CASSYFGRRTTSGETQYF
v_gene: TRBV6-1; abundance: many; d_gene: TRBD1; j_gene: TRBJ1-1; CDR3nt: TGTGCCAGCACCCTACAGGGGGCGAACACTGAAGCTTTCTTT; CDR3aa: CASTLQGANTEAFF
v_gene: TRBV7-2; abundance: many; d_gene: -; j_gene: TRBJ2-2; CDR3nt: TGTGCCAGCAGCTTAGGTCGGAACACCGGGGAGCTGTTTTTT; CDR3aa: CASSLGRNTGELFF
v_gene: TRBV19; abundance: few; d_gene: -; j_gene: TRBJ2-7; CDR3nt: TGTGCCAGTAGTACCAATCCACAGGGCTACGTGCAGTACTTC; CDR3aa: CASSTNPQGYVQYF
v_gene: TRBV6-2/TRBV6-3; abundance: many; d_gene: -; j_gene: TRBJ1-5; CDR3nt: TGTGCCAGCAGTTACTCAGGGGCCGACAAAACCCAGCATTTT; CDR3aa: CASSYSGADKTQHF
v_gene: TRBV6-1; abundance: many; d_gene: -; j_gene: TRBJ1-2; CDR3nt: TGTGCCAGCAGTTATTCCGGGAATGGCTACACCTTC; CDR3aa: CASSYSGNGYTF
v_gene: TRBV24-1; abundance: -; d_gene: -; j_gene: TRBJ1-5; CDR3nt: TGTGCCACCAGTGATTTGTCAGGGCCACAGCCCCAGCATTTT; CDR3aa: CATSDLSGPQPQHF
v_gene: TRBV2; abundance: many; d_gene: TRBD1; j_gene: TRBJ1-5; CDR3nt: TGTGCCAGCAGGGGAAACAGGGGAGGTTGGAATCAGCCCCAGCATTTT; CDR3aa: CASRGNRGGWNQPQHF
v_gene: TRBV4-1; abundance: -; d_gene: TRBD2; j_gene: TRBJ2-1; CDR3nt: TGCGCCAGCAGCCAAGATTTGCGGGAGGGGTCCTACAATGAGCAGTTCTTC; CDR3aa: CASSQDLREGSYNEQFF
v_gene: TRBV6-1; abundance: -; d_gene: -; j_gene: TRBJ1-2; CDR3nt: TGTGCCAGCAGTGAATACGGCGGGGTAAATGGCTACACCTTC; CDR3aa: CASSEYGGVNGYTF
v_gene: TRBV28; abundance: many; d_gene: -; j_gene: TRBJ1-2; CDR3nt: TGTGCCAGCAGAGTCATAGGACACTATGGCTACACCTTC; CDR3aa: CASRVIGHYGYTF
v_gene: TRBV28; abundance: many; d_gene: -; j_gene: TRBJ2-3; CDR3nt: TGTGCCAGCAGCCCGCCGGGGGTTGGACGAGATACGCAGTATTTT; CDR3aa: CASSPPGVGRDTQYF
v_gene: TRBV11-2; abundance: many; d_gene: -; j_gene: TRBJ2-2; CDR3nt: TGTGCCAGCAGCCCACCCTTCGCGGGGTTAAACACCGGGGAGCTGTTTTTT; CDR3aa: CASSPPFAGLNTGELFF
v_gene: TRBV3-1; abundance: few; d_gene: -; j_gene: TRBJ1-2; CDR3nt: TGTGCCAGCAGCCCGGGGTGGTATGGCTACACCTTC; CDR3aa: CASSPGWYGYTF
v_gene: TRBV7-9; abundance: many; d_gene: TRBD1; j_gene: TRBJ2-5; CDR3nt: TGTGCCAGCAGGCCTCGGGACAGGGCTTACGAAGAGACCCAGTACTTC; CDR3aa: CASRPRDRAYEETQYF
v_gene: TRBV13; abundance: many; d_gene: -; j_gene: TRBJ1-1; CDR3nt: TGTGCCAGCAGCTTAGTAAGGCAGAACACTGAAGCTTTCTTT; CDR3aa: CASSLVRQNTEAFF
v_gene: TRBV6-1; abundance: many; d_gene: -; j_gene: TRBJ1-5; CDR3nt: TGTGCCAGCAGCTGGAATCGGGCGATTCAGCCCCAGCATTTT; CDR3aa: CASSWNRAIQPQHF